This T cell receptor (beta chain) was found in a study of blood T cell repertoires in COVID-19. Study at large: Spain, Italy and the United States supplied samples that represented acute and convalescent COVID-19. From T cells, B-cell-depleted T cells, or PBMCs came the material, which was cDNA or gDNA.

V gave up 0 bases and J gave up 2 bases; unmatched junction bases: 10. The CDR3 extends over 17 amino acids. From germline, CDR1 is LGHNA and CDR2 YSLEER. As originally analysed: Reference gene primer amplification in the assay estimated nucleated cell counts. TCRdb's copy holds only in-frame clones and misses some; the assay was immunoSEQ multiplex PCR. D and trimming come from the DNA, and the V and J calls and clone size come from that table. The sample consists of 250,000 or so clones, roughly nine tenths of them appearing once. The sequence was obtained from a man in his sixties with acute or convalescent COVID-19. Input material: peripheral blood. The V call is TRBV4-3, the J call TRBJ2-7, with 7 bases aligning to TRBD2. The CDR3 sequence is CASSQDQGAGLTYEQYF. The CDR3 coding sequence is TGCGCCAGCAGCCAAGATCAAGGAGCGGGATTAACCTACGAGCAGTACTTC.